A selection of T cell receptor beta chains follows, all from one sample in a study of cytomegalovirus exposure and HLA in healthy donors. The data were produced by immunoSEQ multiplex PCR, yet TCRdb's version contains in-frame clones alone and is incomplete. This table has under 140,000 clones, approximately 80% appearing once. The source material was PBMCs. These receptor sequences come from a woman in her fifties or sixties in good health and CMV-seropositive. The CDR3 runs from the conserved cysteine through the conserved F or W. Each record gives: clone size, J gene, D gene, V gene, CDR3 protein, CDR3 DNA. The D gene is left open where the match is weak. The size field is filled for only some rows; it gives once, few, many or a size class.

clone_size: -; j_call: TRBJ2-2; d_call: TRBD1; v_call: TRBV7-9; cdr3_aa: CASSSIRDRGAGELFF; cdr3_nt: TGTGCCAGCAGCTCGATCCGGGACAGGGGGGCCGGGGAGCTGTTTTTT
clone_size: -; j_call: TRBJ1-1; d_call: -; v_call: TRBV7-6; cdr3_aa: CASRSRVSLYEAFF; cdr3_nt: TGTGCCAGCAGAAGTCGGGTCTCTCTTTATGAAGCTTTCTTT
clone_size: -; j_call: TRBJ2-1; d_call: TRBD2; v_call: TRBV11-3; cdr3_aa: CASSTSGIDSEQFF; cdr3_nt: TGTGCCAGCAGCACTAGCGGGATAGATAGTGAGCAGTTCTTC
clone_size: -; j_call: TRBJ1-2; d_call: -; v_call: TRBV15; cdr3_aa: CATSSSPGHTTNYGYTF; cdr3_nt: TGTGCCACCAGCAGTTCCCCGGGACATACGACTAACTATGGCTACACCTTC
clone_size: -; j_call: TRBJ1-1; d_call: -; v_call: TRBV5-1; cdr3_aa: CASSLEGGGEAFF; cdr3_nt: TGCGCCAGCAGCTTGGAAGGGGGGGGCGAAGCTTTCTTT
clone_size: -; j_call: TRBJ1-1; d_call: -; v_call: TRBV30; cdr3_aa: CAWAREQDTEAFF; cdr3_nt: TGTGCCTGGGCACGCGAGCAGGACACTGAAGCTTTCTTT
clone_size: -; j_call: TRBJ1-1; d_call: -; v_call: TRBV7-8; cdr3_aa: CASSTGSGDTEAFF; cdr3_nt: TGTGCCAGCAGCACGGGTTCGGGTGACACTGAAGCTTTCTTT
clone_size: -; j_call: TRBJ1-5; d_call: -; v_call: TRBV2; cdr3_aa: CASSEEPPTGYPRAQHF; cdr3_nt: TGTGCCAGCAGTGAAGAGCCCCCCACAGGATACCCCCGGGCCCAGCATTTT
clone_size: -; j_call: TRBJ2-1; d_call: -; v_call: TRBV30; cdr3_aa: CAWRVLGRGEQFF; cdr3_nt: TGTGCCTGGAGAGTGTTGGGGCGGGGTGAGCAGTTCTTC
clone_size: few; j_call: TRBJ1-2; d_call: TRBD1; v_call: TRBV18; cdr3_aa: CASSEDRDYGYTF; cdr3_nt: TGTGCCAGCTCAGAGGACAGGGACTATGGCTACACCTTC
clone_size: -; j_call: TRBJ2-3; d_call: TRBD2; v_call: TRBV19; cdr3_aa: CASSIDQRLAASTDTQYF; cdr3_nt: TGTGCCAGTAGTATAGATCAAAGACTAGCGGCTAGCACAGATACGCAGTATTTT
clone_size: -; j_call: TRBJ2-1; d_call: TRBD2; v_call: TRBV18; cdr3_aa: CASSPPTSNHYNEQFF; cdr3_nt: TGTGCCAGCTCACCACCGACTAGCAATCACTACAATGAGCAGTTCTTC
clone_size: -; j_call: TRBJ2-5; d_call: TRBD2; v_call: TRBV19; cdr3_aa: CASSIGTSGPPSKTQYF; cdr3_nt: TGTGCCAGTAGTATAGGGACTAGTGGGCCCCCTTCGAAGACCCAGTACTTC
clone_size: -; j_call: TRBJ2-7; d_call: TRBD2; v_call: TRBV7-8; cdr3_aa: CASLSLAGDGQYF; cdr3_nt: TGTGCCTCACTCTCTTTAGCGGGAGATGGGCAGTACTTC
clone_size: -; j_call: TRBJ1-5; d_call: -; v_call: TRBV27; cdr3_aa: CASGQPQHF; cdr3_nt: TGTGCCAGCGGCCAGCCCCAGCATTTT
clone_size: -; j_call: TRBJ2-1; d_call: -; v_call: TRBV5-6; cdr3_aa: CASSPDGGYLNEQFF; cdr3_nt: TGTGCCAGCAGCCCCGACGGAGGATATTTGAATGAGCAGTTCTTC
clone_size: -; j_call: TRBJ2-1; d_call: TRBD2; v_call: TRBV28; cdr3_aa: CASSLAGGTNEQFF; cdr3_nt: TGTGCCAGCAGTTTAGCGGGAGGAACCAATGAGCAGTTCTTC
clone_size: -; j_call: TRBJ1-2; d_call: -; v_call: TRBV11-2; cdr3_aa: CASSLRQRDYGYTF; cdr3_nt: TGTGCCAGCAGCTTACGTCAGCGCGATTATGGCTACACCTTC
clone_size: few; j_call: TRBJ1-5; d_call: -; v_call: TRBV4-1; cdr3_aa: CASSQGQGSNQPQHF; cdr3_nt: TGCGCCAGCAGCCAAGGGCAGGGAAGCAATCAGCCCCAGCATTTT
clone_size: -; j_call: TRBJ1-1; d_call: -; v_call: TRBV11-2; cdr3_aa: CASTHPPEFGTEAFF; cdr3_nt: TGTGCCAGCACCCACCCCCCGGAGTTCGGAACTGAAGCTTTCTTT
clone_size: -; j_call: TRBJ2-7; d_call: TRBD2; v_call: TRBV6-1; cdr3_aa: CASSAWTSGDYEQYF; cdr3_nt: TGTGCCAGCAGCGCTTGGACTAGCGGCGACTACGAGCAGTACTTC
clone_size: -; j_call: TRBJ2-1; d_call: -; v_call: TRBV5-1; cdr3_aa: CASSYRNSPLSSYNEQFF; cdr3_nt: TGCGCCAGCAGCTACCGGAACAGTCCATTGAGCTCCTACAATGAGCAGTTCTTC
clone_size: once; j_call: TRBJ2-2; d_call: TRBD2; v_call: TRBV10-3; cdr3_aa: CAISEIAGVIAGELFF; cdr3_nt: TGTGCCATCAGTGAGATAGCGGGAGTGATCGCCGGGGAGCTGTTTTTT
clone_size: -; j_call: TRBJ2-1; d_call: -; v_call: TRBV28; cdr3_aa: CASSFAQRLPYNEQFF; cdr3_nt: TGTGCCAGCAGTTTCGCCCAGCGGTTACCCTACAATGAGCAGTTCTTC
clone_size: -; j_call: TRBJ1-5; d_call: -; v_call: TRBV5-1; cdr3_aa: CASSLAQGLSNQPQHF; cdr3_nt: TGCGCCAGCAGCTTGGCCCAGGGGTTGAGCAATCAGCCCCAGCATTTT
clone_size: -; j_call: TRBJ2-7; d_call: TRBD1; v_call: TRBV5-1; cdr3_aa: CASSFWTGGMYEQYF; cdr3_nt: TGCGCCAGCAGCTTTTGGACAGGGGGCATGTACGAGCAGTACTTC
clone_size: -; j_call: TRBJ1-1; d_call: -; v_call: TRBV10-2; cdr3_aa: CASSGQVGTEAFF; cdr3_nt: TGCGCCAGCAGTGGACAGGTCGGGACTGAAGCTTTCTTT
clone_size: -; j_call: TRBJ2-6; d_call: -; v_call: TRBV28; cdr3_aa: CASTSYGLSSGANVLTF; cdr3_nt: TGTGCCAGCACCTCGTATGGTTTGAGCTCTGGGGCCAACGTCCTGACTTTC
clone_size: once; j_call: TRBJ2-7; d_call: -; v_call: TRBV28; cdr3_aa: CASSTPSPQGGSYEQYF; cdr3_nt: TGTGCCAGCAGTACCCCAAGTCCCCAGGGCGGATCCTACGAGCAGTACTTC
clone_size: -; j_call: TRBJ1-2; d_call: TRBD1; v_call: TRBV9; cdr3_aa: CASSARTGGYGYTF; cdr3_nt: TGTGCCAGCAGCGCCAGGACAGGGGGCTATGGCTACACCTTC
clone_size: -; j_call: TRBJ1-2; d_call: -; v_call: TRBV4-1; cdr3_aa: CASSQGTGLGGYTF; cdr3_nt: TGCGCCAGCAGCCAAGGTACAGGGTTGGGAGGCTACACCTTC
clone_size: once; j_call: TRBJ2-3; d_call: -; v_call: TRBV5-5; cdr3_aa: CASSSRAHSTDTQYF; cdr3_nt: TGTGCCAGCAGCTCCCGAGCCCATAGCACAGATACGCAGTATTTT
clone_size: few; j_call: TRBJ2-2; d_call: TRBD1; v_call: TRBV10-3; cdr3_aa: CAIGDRGLAGELFF; cdr3_nt: TGTGCCATCGGAGACAGGGGGCTGGCCGGGGAGCTGTTTTTT
clone_size: -; j_call: TRBJ1-6; d_call: TRBD1; v_call: TRBV7-9; cdr3_aa: CASSPTLQGASPLHF; cdr3_nt: TGTGCCAGCAGCCCCACGTTGCAGGGGGCTTCACCCCTCCACTTT
clone_size: -; j_call: TRBJ1-6; d_call: -; v_call: TRBV5-1; cdr3_aa: CASSLALQGYSPLHF; cdr3_nt: TGCGCCAGCAGCTTGGCCCTACAGGGATACTCACCCCTCCACTTT
clone_size: -; j_call: TRBJ1-2; d_call: TRBD1; v_call: TRBV4-2; cdr3_aa: CASSQVGQPAPIYGYTF; cdr3_nt: TGTGCCAGCAGCCAAGTGGGACAGCCGGCTCCCATCTATGGCTACACCTTC
clone_size: -; j_call: TRBJ1-1; d_call: -; v_call: TRBV20-1; cdr3_aa: CSARDPGAAFF; cdr3_nt: TGCAGTGCTAGAGATCCCGGAGCAGCTTTCTTT
clone_size: few; j_call: TRBJ2-2; d_call: TRBD1; v_call: TRBV7-3; cdr3_aa: CASSQRATGPNTGELFF; cdr3_nt: TGTGCCAGCAGCCAAAGGGCGACAGGGCCGAACACCGGGGAGCTGTTTTTT
clone_size: -; j_call: TRBJ2-1; d_call: TRBD2; v_call: TRBV7-8; cdr3_aa: CASSLEFLAGDRTNEQFF; cdr3_nt: TGTGCCAGCAGCTTAGAGTTCTTAGCGGGTGATCGGACCAATGAGCAGTTCTTC
clone_size: -; j_call: TRBJ2-7; d_call: -; v_call: TRBV28; cdr3_aa: CASGRGRYEQYF; cdr3_nt: TGTGCCAGCGGCCGCGGCCGCTACGAGCAGTACTTC
clone_size: -; j_call: TRBJ2-7; d_call: -; v_call: TRBV28; cdr3_aa: CAITGTQPSEQYF; cdr3_nt: TGTGCCATAACCGGGACACAACCATCCGAGCAGTACTTC
clone_size: -; j_call: TRBJ2-7; d_call: -; v_call: TRBV23-1; cdr3_aa: CASSQLEWGDYEQYF; cdr3_nt: TGCGCCAGCAGTCAACTAGAATGGGGAGACTACGAGCAGTACTTC